This T cell receptor beta chain is from a study of low-dose radiotherapy and immunotherapy resistance in tumors. The overall study: Once cycle 1 day 1 began, patients took oral aspirin 300 mg daily for four cycles.

Priming of first-strand cDNA relied on TRAV- and TRBV-specific primers (covering alpha and beta chains). Both a constant-region primer and a V-primer adapter served to amplify TCRs across roughly 20 PCR cycles. In TCRdb, the reads were re-called with MiXCR into one record per CDR3 protein. The table lists about 100,000 distinct CDR3 sequences, less than 25% of them singletons. This CDR3 has 13 residues. Unmatched junction bases numbered 3, after V lost 6 bases and J lost 4 bases. Per the germline V gene, CDR1 is MGHDK and CDR2 is SYGVNS. Specified time point: after trial treatment. Treatment denoted: LDRT plus nivolumab, ipilimumab, low-dose cyclophosphamide and aspirin (RACIN trial). Every donor's regimen consisted of nivolumab, ipilimumab, aspirin, low-dose cyclophosphamide and low-dose radiotherapy. In its sample, this clonotype was seen many times.

Sequencing used PBMCs, obtained after low-dose radiotherapy plus immunotherapy. The chain has TRBV25-1 and TRBJ2-3; 8 nucleotides agree with TRBD1. The clonotype was recovered from a male donor with prostate cancer. The CDR3 loop reads CASRGQVSDTQYF. CDR3 DNA sequence: TGTGCCAGCAGGGGACAGGTTTCAGATACGCAGTATTTT.